This is a list of T cell receptor beta chains from one sample in a study of T-cell memory formation after mild COVID-19. TCRdb fed the 5' RACE reads into MiXCR, producing one record per CDR3 protein. The table records fewer than 450,000 distinct CDR3 sequences, roughly a quarter of them present only once. The sequencing input was PBMCs or a T cell subset sorted from them (not recorded which). These receptor sequences come from an adult woman who had mild COVID-19 (a few samples of this study predate the infection). Cell type and time point are not known. The CDR3 runs from the conserved cysteine through the conserved F or W. The order of the fields is J gene, clone size, D gene, V gene, CDR3 DNA, CDR3 protein. The D gene is left open where the match is weak. Size tells how often a clone was seen (once, few, many) or the class of an expanded clone, and some rows leave it out.

TRBJ2-5,few,TRBD2,TRBV7-3,TGTGCCAGCAGCTTCTCGGGACTAGCGGAGACCCAGTACTTC,CASSFSGLAETQYF
TRBJ2-5,NA,NA,TRBV6-5,TGTGCCAGCAGTTACGCAGGGAAGGAGACCCAGTACTTC,CASSYAGKETQYF
TRBJ1-5,NA,NA,TRBV2,TGTGCCAGTGGACAGTTCAATCAGCCCCAGCATTTT,CASGQFNQPQHF
TRBJ2-2,NA,NA,TRBV7-8,TGTGCCAGCAGCTCAGACCGAAGGAACACCGGGGAGCTGTTTTTT,CASSSDRRNTGELFF
TRBJ1-2,once,NA,TRBV20-1,TGCAGTGCTGGGGACGGGGGCGGTATCTATGGCTACACCTTC,CSAGDGGGIYGYTF
TRBJ2-7,NA,NA,TRBV20-1,TGCAGTGCTAGCCCAGGGGGGATTACTACGGAGCAGTACTTC,CSASPGGITTEQYF
TRBJ1-4,few,NA,TRBV12-3/TRBV12-4,TGTGCCAGCAGTTTAGGAGGGGCCGGGGGTGAAAAACTGTTTTTT,CASSLGGAGGEKLFF
TRBJ2-5,few,TRBD2,TRBV12-3/TRBV12-4,TGTGCCAGCAGTACAAGGACTAGCGGGAGGGGCCGAGAGACCCAGTACTTC,CASSTRTSGRGRETQYF
TRBJ2-2,NA,TRBD2,TRBV7-9,TGTGCCAGCAGCGCCCCGGGACTAGCGGAGAACACCGGGGAGCTGTTTTTT,CASSAPGLAENTGELFF
TRBJ1-1,few,NA,TRBV18,TGTGCCAGCTCAACAGGAACTCGACAGGCCGAGAGAACTGAAGCTTTCTTT,CASSTGTRQAERTEAFF
TRBJ2-5,NA,NA,TRBV7-6,TGTGCCAGCAGCTTTGCATTACGGGAGACCCAGTACTTC,CASSFALRETQYF
TRBJ2-5,NA,TRBD1,TRBV11-3,TGTGCCAGCAGCGATTCACAGGGGCAAGAGACCCAGTACTTC,CASSDSQGQETQYF
TRBJ2-1,many,TRBD2,TRBV20-1,TGCAGTGCTAGAGATGGGAGGGGAGTTGCGGAGCAGTTCTTC,CSARDGRGVAEQFF
TRBJ2-3,NA,NA,TRBV5-1,TGCGCCAGCAGGCAATTCACAGATACGCAGTATTTT,CASRQFTDTQYF
TRBJ2-5,NA,NA,TRBV12-3/TRBV12-4,TGTGCCAGCGGTACAGTCCAAGAGACCCAGTACTTC,CASGTVQETQYF
TRBJ2-1,NA,TRBD1,TRBV5-1,TGCGCCAGCAGCCCCTCCGGGACAGGGGTGGATGAGCAGTTCTTC,CASSPSGTGVDEQFF
TRBJ2-7,few,NA,TRBV20-1,TGCAGTGCGGTCGGGACAATCGACGAGCAGTACTTC,CSAVGTIDEQYF
TRBJ1-5,few,NA,TRBV2,TGTGCCAGCAGTCTCAACCGGGACAGCAATCAGCCCCAGCATTTT,CASSLNRDSNQPQHF
TRBJ2-5,NA,TRBD1,TRBV4-2,TGTGCCAGCAGCCCTCAGACAGGGGTCCTTGGAGAGACCCAGTACTTC,CASSPQTGVLGETQYF
TRBJ2-6,few,NA,TRBV11-3,TGTGCCAGCAGCTTAAGGGGAGAGCTCCCCGGGGCCAACGTCCTGACTTTC,CASSLRGELPGANVLTF
TRBJ2-1,NA,TRBD2,TRBV25-1,TGTGCCAGCAGTGAATTAGGGGTTAGCGGGACTGAAGAGCAGTTCTTC,CASSELGVSGTEEQFF
TRBJ1-1,NA,NA,TRBV27,TGTGCCAGCAGTATGAAGGGACGGACGAACACTGAAGCTTTCTTT,CASSMKGRTNTEAFF
TRBJ2-7,few,NA,TRBV15,TGTGCCACCAGCAGAGATTTTGGACGGATGTCCTACGAGCAGTACTTC,CATSRDFGRMSYEQYF
TRBJ2-5,few,NA,TRBV7-8,TGTGCCAGCAGCACGACCACACAAGAGACCCAGTACTTC,CASSTTTQETQYF
TRBJ2-5,few,NA,TRBV7-6,TGTGCCAGCAGTCGCGGACTTAAAGTGTTCCAGCGGCAACAAGAGACCCAGTACTTC,CASSRGLKVFQRQQETQYF
TRBJ2-7,many,NA,TRBV7-2,TGTGCCAGCAGCCCACCAAGCTCCTACGAGCAGTACTTC,CASSPPSSYEQYF
TRBJ2-6,many,NA,TRBV25-1,TGTGCCAGCAGTTCCCCTGGGGCCAACGTCCTGACTTTC,CASSSPGANVLTF
TRBJ2-1,NA,TRBD1,TRBV7-2,TGTGCCAGCAGGCGCAAGGGGGCGCTGACCTACAATGAGCAGTTCTTC,CASRRKGALTYNEQFF
TRBJ2-2,few,NA,TRBV20-1,TGCAGTGCTAGAGATCCGTCCGGGCGATACACCGGGGAGCTGTTTTTT,CSARDPSGRYTGELFF
TRBJ2-7,NA,NA,TRBV25-1,TGTGCCAGCAGTGAAAGGAATGGTGGAGGGCAGTACTTC,CASSERNGGGQYF
TRBJ2-5,NA,TRBD2,TRBV4-1,TGCGCCAGCAGCCAAGATTCGGGGGGGTGGGCAGAGACCCAGTACTTC,CASSQDSGGWAETQYF
TRBJ2-5,many,NA,TRBV20-1,TGCAGTGTCAGTGGGGCCCAGTACTTC,CSVSGAQYF
TRBJ2-1,few,NA,TRBV7-3,TGTGCCAGCAGCTTTGGGGCTAGCTCCTACAATGAGCAGTTCTTC,CASSFGASSYNEQFF
TRBJ2-3,many,TRBD2,TRBV6-6,TGTGCCAGCAGTCCCCTACTAGCGAGTACAGATACGCAGTATTTT,CASSPLLASTDTQYF
TRBJ2-3,once,TRBD2,TRBV5-8,TGTGCCAGCGCCAATCCCCGACTAGCGGGAGGGTCAACAGATACGCAGTATTTT,CASANPRLAGGSTDTQYF
TRBJ2-5,NA,TRBD2,TRBV7-9,TGTGCCAGCAGGCGACGAACGAGCGGGAGGGATAGAGAGACCCAGTACTTC,CASRRRTSGRDRETQYF
TRBJ1-2,NA,TRBD1,TRBV2,TGTGCCAGCAGAATAGAGAACCGGGACAGGGGTGGCTACACCTTC,CASRIENRDRGGYTF
TRBJ2-7,few,NA,TRBV9,TGTGCCAGCAGCGTAGCAACGAGCTCCTACGAGCAGTACTTC,CASSVATSSYEQYF
TRBJ2-3,NA,NA,TRBV10-2,TGCGCCAGCAGATGGGGGAGTACGGATACGCAGTATTTT,CASRWGSTDTQYF
TRBJ2-7,NA,TRBD2,TRBV10-3,TGTGCCATCAGCCCCGGGACTAGCCGCGGCTACGAGCAGTACTTC,CAISPGTSRGYEQYF
TRBJ1-2,few,NA,TRBV9,TGTGCCAGCAGCGCACCAGGGTTTGGCTACACCTTC,CASSAPGFGYTF
TRBJ1-1,few,NA,TRBV7-9,TGTGCCAGCAGCTCCCAAACCCGGGACAACGTTCCTGAAGCTTTCTTT,CASSSQTRDNVPEAFF
TRBJ2-3,NA,TRBD2,TRBV4-3,TGCGCCAGCAGCCACCGGGACTACCGCAGGGATACGCAGTATTTT,CASSHRDYRRDTQYF
TRBJ2-5,many,TRBD2,TRBV20-1,TGCAGTGCTAGGGGGACTAGCGGGGTAGGCATGGAAGAGACCCAGTACTTC,CSARGTSGVGMEETQYF
TRBJ1-4,NA,NA,TRBV18,TGTGCCAGCTCACCGGGACAAGGGACCTTAAGCCTCGAAAAACTGTTTTTT,CASSPGQGTLSLEKLFF
TRBJ2-7,few,NA,TRBV29-1,TGCAGCGTTTCTACCGGGACCACCTCCTCCTACGAGCAGTACTTC,CSVSTGTTSSYEQYF
TRBJ2-3,NA,NA,TRBV7-8,TGTGCCAGCAGCTTAGAGTCTGGGATGCGAACAGATACGCAGTATTTT,CASSLESGMRTDTQYF
TRBJ2-2,NA,NA,TRBV15,TGTGCCACCAGTTGGAGTGGGGCTTTAAACACCGGGGTGCTGTTTTTT,CATSWSGALNTGVLFF
TRBJ2-4,NA,TRBD1,TRBV27,TGTGCCAGCAGTTCGAGGGACAGGGGAGTCAACATTCAGTACTTC,CASSSRDRGVNIQYF
TRBJ2-2,few,TRBD2,TRBV7-9,TGTGCCAGCAGCGACACTACAACTAGCGGGGCGAACACCGGGGAGCTGTTTTTT,CASSDTTTSGANTGELFF
TRBJ2-1,NA,TRBD2,TRBV24-1,TGTGCCACCAGTGTAGCGGGAGTAAGCAATGAGCAGTTCTTC,CATSVAGVSNEQFF
TRBJ2-3,few,NA,TRBV7-6,TGTGCCAGCAGCTTAGATCGCGGGATCACAGATACGCAGTATTTT,CASSLDRGITDTQYF
TRBJ1-1,NA,NA,TRBV9,TGTGCCAGCAGTTCAAGGGTAGGGGTAGTTGCTGAAGCTTTCTTT,CASSSRVGVVAEAFF
TRBJ2-1,once,TRBD2,TRBV20-1,TGCAGTGCTAGATGGCTAGCGGGAAGCTCCTACAATGAGCAGTTCTTC,CSARWLAGSSYNEQFF
TRBJ2-5,NA,TRBD2,TRBV6-6,TGTGCCAGCCTCTGGCGGGGAGGGGCCCAAGAGACCCAGTACTTC,CASLWRGGAQETQYF
TRBJ2-3,few,TRBD2,TRBV7-7,TGTGCTAGCAGCCCGACTAGCGGGATGACAGATACGCAGTATTTT,CASSPTSGMTDTQYF
TRBJ2-2,few,TRBD1,TRBV7-6,TGTGCCAGCAGCGGCCCGACAGGGCTCACCGGGGAGCTGTTTTTT,CASSGPTGLTGELFF
TRBJ1-5,NA,NA,TRBV6-2/TRBV6-3,TGTGCCAGCAGTTACAAGGGACGGTACAATCAGCCCCAGCATTTT,CASSYKGRYNQPQHF
TRBJ2-7,NA,TRBD2,TRBV9,TGTGCCAGCAGCGTAGAAAGCGGGGGATCTGGCGAGCAGTACTTC,CASSVESGGSGEQYF